This T cell receptor beta chain was observed in a study of T cell repertoires in cytomegalovirus infection. Study details: The study used recently identified HLA-C-restricted and well-studied HLA-B-restricted CMV epitopes. Evidence of both CMV infection and a matching HLA type came from public TCR beta signatures.

To note about this clonotype: Its antigen is undetermined.

In TCRdb, the reads were re-called with MiXCR into one record per CDR3 protein. The repertoire includes 550,000 to 850,000 distinct CDR3 sequences, roughly 30% of them detected once, and roughly 18% sits in the top ten. Germline V gene lookup returns CDR1 SGHTA and CDR2 FQGNSA. The V gene end was trimmed by 5 bases and the J gene end by 0 bases; junction bases not matched to a gene: 15. The CDR3 runs to 20 residues. The TCR sequence derives from a human donor in good health (CMV status not recorded). Some clones in this sample may be carry-over from other donors' samples. Sequencing was performed on cultured PBMCs, taken from culture after CMV antigen stimulation. This chain links TRBV7-2 with TRBJ2-3, with 12 bases that match TRBD2. Here the CDR3 DNA reads TGTGCCAGCAGCCATCCGAGGCGGCTAGCGGGAGGGATTAGCACAGATACGCAGTATTTT. It encodes CASSHPRRLAGGISTDTQYF.